This T cell receptor (beta chain) was sequenced in a study of T cells after yellow fever vaccination. The wider study: Fractions with few cells were prepared using SMART-Seq v4 Ultra Low Input. Whole-study findings and limits: Though weaker, the secondary response peaked faster, on day 5 versus 15. Post-booster repertoires again held most primary-vaccination clones (roughly 95% CD4, roughly 90% CD8).

This clonotype was seen many times. Its antigen is as yet unknown. The CDR3 has 14 amino acids. The V and J ends lost 8 bases and 4 bases, in that order; junction bases with no gene match: 11. Per the germline V gene, CDR1 is GTSNPN and CDR2 is SVGIG (reference sequence). TCR cDNA, made by 5'RACE template switching, carried an added universal primer site and UMIs. TCRdb reprocessed the 5' RACE reads via MiXCR and lists one record per CDR3 protein. The sample contains about 310,000 distinct CDR3 sequences, 3.6% of which appear only once. The TCR comes from a man aged 18 to 29 who received the YFV17D yellow fever vaccine. The material was PBMCs, obtained on the day of the yellow fever booster vaccination. The V and J genes are TRBV30 and TRBJ1-5; 7 nucleotides match TRBD1. The CDR3 protein is CAGGDRLANQPQHF. CDR3 sequence (DNA): TGTGCCGGGGGGGACAGACTAGCAAATCAGCCCCAGCATTTT.